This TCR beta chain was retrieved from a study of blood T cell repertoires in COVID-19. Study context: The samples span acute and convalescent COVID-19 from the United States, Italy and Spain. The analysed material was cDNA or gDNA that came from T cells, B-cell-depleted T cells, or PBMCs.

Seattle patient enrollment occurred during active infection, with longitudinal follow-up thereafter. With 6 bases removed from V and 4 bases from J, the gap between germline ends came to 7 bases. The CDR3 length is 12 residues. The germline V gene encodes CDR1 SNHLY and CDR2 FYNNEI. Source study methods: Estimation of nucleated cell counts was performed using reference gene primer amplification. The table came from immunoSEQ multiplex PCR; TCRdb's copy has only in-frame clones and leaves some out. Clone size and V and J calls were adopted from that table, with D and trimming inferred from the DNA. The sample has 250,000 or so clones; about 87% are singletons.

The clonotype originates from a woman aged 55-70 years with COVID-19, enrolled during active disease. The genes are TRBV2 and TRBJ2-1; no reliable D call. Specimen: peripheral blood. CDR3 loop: CASRLTYNEQFF. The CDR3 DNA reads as TGTGCCAGCAGGTTAACTTACAATGAGCAGTTCTTC. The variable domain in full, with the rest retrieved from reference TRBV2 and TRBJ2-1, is EPEVTQTPSHQVTQMGQEVILRCVPISNHLYFYWYRQILGQKVEFLVSFYNNEISEKSEIFDDQFSVERPDGSNFTLKIRSTKLEDSAMYFCASRLTYNEQFFGPGTRLTVL.